Following are 9 T cell receptor beta chains from one sample sequenced in a study of shared clonotypes between healthy human individuals. Libraries were prepared by immunoSEQ multiplex PCR; TCRdb keeps only in-frame clonotypes and omits some of them. The sample records about 590,000 clones, 95% being singletons. As defined, naive CD8 cells were CD45RO-negative and positively selected for CCR7, with terminally differentiated effector memory CD45RA+ cells excluded. Sequencing used naive CD8+ T cells sorted from blood. The receptor source for this set is a woman in her twenties or thirties in good health.

The chain is built from TRBV15 and TRBJ1-2; TRBD1 agrees at 7 bases. Trimming at V came to 0 bases and at J to 6 bases, leaving 4 bases not matched to a gene. This CDR3 comprises 14 residues. CDR1 is LNHNV and CDR2 is YYDKDF in the germline V gene (reference sequence). CDR3 DNA: TGTGCCACCAGCAGAGAAGGGGGCAGGGATGGCTACACCTTC. This translates into CATSREGGRDGYTF.

The gene calls are TRBV6-1 and TRBJ2-7; 11 bases map to TRBD2. The length of the CDR3 is 16 residues. Germline V lookup: CDR1 MNHNS, CDR2 SASEGT. V gave up 4 bases and J gave up 0 bases; unmatched junction bases: 5. The CDR3 loop is CASSVIAGGSSYEQYF. The CDR3 region has the DNA TGTGCCAGCAGTGTTATAGCGGGAGGGAGCTCCTACGAGCAGTACTTC.

This chain connects TRBV4-2 to TRBJ2-5; no definite D call. The length of the CDR3 is 15 residues. V was trimmed by 0 bases and J by 5 bases, leaving 13 bases between them. The germline V gene has CDR1 LGHNA and CDR2 YNFKEQ. The CDR3 DNA follows: TGTGCCAGCAGCCAAGAATATCCGGGCTTGGAGACCCAGTACTTC. Encoded protein: CASSQEYPGLETQYF.

The chain is built from TRBV28 and TRBJ2-3; TRBD2 might be the D (6 bases). The germline V gene encodes CDR1 MDHEN and CDR2 SYDVKM. The CDR3 sequence is 16 residues long. V lost 7 bases to trimming and J lost 5 bases, with 22 bases between them. The CDR3 protein is CASTLGSEGLGDTQYF. CDR3 coding DNA: TGTGCCAGCACCCTAGGGTCGGAGGGCCTTGGAGATACGCAGTATTTT.

The chain carries TRBV7-9 and TRBJ2-7; 9 positions agree with TRBD2. The CDR3 runs 15 residues. The junction had 9 bases not matched to a gene; V was cut back by 5 bases and J by 4 bases. Germline CDR1 SEHNR, CDR2 FQNEAQ (reference sequence). In DNA form, the CDR3 reads TGTGCCAGCAGCCCCGGGACTAGCCGCCCTTACGAGCAGTACTTC. Translating it yields CASSPGTSRPYEQYF. The full variable domain, with the rest looked up from reference TRBV7-9 and TRBJ2-7, is DTGVSQNPRHKITKRGQNVTFRCDPISEHNRLYWYRQTLGQGPEFLTYFQNEAQLEKSRLLSDRFSAERPKGSFSTLEIQRTEQGDSAMYLCASSPGTSRPYEQYFGPGTRLTVT.

The chain couples TRBV5-1 to TRBJ2-1; D may be TRBD2 (5 bases). V dropped 0 bases and J dropped 7 bases, with 8 bases sitting between them. CDR1 and CDR2 from the germline V gene are SGHRS and YFSETQ. The CDR3 length is 13 residues. This CDR3 is CASSLEGVNEQFF. The DNA of the CDR3 is TGCGCCAGCAGCTTGGAGGGAGTTAATGAGCAGTTCTTC.

In this sample, this clone turned up once. The V call is TRBV13, the J call TRBJ2-5; TRBD1 or TRBD2 may be the D gene (5 bases each). The last part of the DNA fits TRBJ2-7 better; the J call may be wrong. CDR1 and CDR2 from the germline V gene are PRHDT and FYEKMQ (reference sequence). The CDR3 is made up of 15 amino acids. CDR3: CASSFGVGASYEQYF. The CDR3 DNA follows: TGTGCCAGCAGCTTCGGGGTAGGGGCCTCCTACGAGCAGTACTTC.

The chain employs TRBV19 and TRBJ2-3; possible D gene TRBD1, 6 bases. The CDR3 spans 15 residues. Deletions cut 7 bases from V and 2 bases from J, with 16 bases between. From germline, CDR1 is LNHDA and CDR2 SQIVND (reference sequence). The CDR3 DNA follows: TGTGCCAGTACCCCGTTCTGGGGGCTCACAGATACGCAGTATTTT. Amino acid sequence: CASTPFWGLTDTQYF.

This sequence joins TRBV28 and TRBJ1-5; 7 bases are a match to TRBD1. V dropped 3 bases and J dropped 0; count of bases not matched to a gene: 8. Germline V gives CDR1 MDHEN, CDR2 SYDVKM. This CDR3 region has 17 residues. This CDR3 is CASSFRDSSYSNQPQHF. The CDR3 nucleotides are TGTGCCAGCAGTTTTAGGGACAGTTCCTATAGCAATCAGCCCCAGCATTTT.